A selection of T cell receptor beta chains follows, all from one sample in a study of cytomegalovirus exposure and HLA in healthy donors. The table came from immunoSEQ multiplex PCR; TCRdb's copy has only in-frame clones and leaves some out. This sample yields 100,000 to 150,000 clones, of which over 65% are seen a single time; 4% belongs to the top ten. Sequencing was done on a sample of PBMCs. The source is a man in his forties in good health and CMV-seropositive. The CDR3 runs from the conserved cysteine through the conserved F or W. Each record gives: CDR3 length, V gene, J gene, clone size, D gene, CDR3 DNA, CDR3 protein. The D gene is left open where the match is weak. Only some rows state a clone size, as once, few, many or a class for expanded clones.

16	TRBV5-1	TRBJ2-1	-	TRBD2	TGCGCCAGCAGCACTCACCTAGCGGGAGGGGTCAATGAGCAGTTCTTC	CASSTHLAGGVNEQFF
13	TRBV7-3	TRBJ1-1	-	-	TGTGCCAGCAGCTTAACGGGGGCGACTGAAGCTTTCTTT	CASSLTGATEAFF
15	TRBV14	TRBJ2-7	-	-	TGTGCCAGCAGCCCAGGGGGGACACGCGCCGTGGAGCAGTACTTC	CASSPGGTRAVEQYF
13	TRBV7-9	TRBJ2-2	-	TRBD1	TGTGCCAGCAGCTTTACAGGGGTCGGGGAGCTGTTTTTT	CASSFTGVGELFF
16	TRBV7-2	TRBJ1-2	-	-	TGTGCCAGCAGCTCCCAACCCAGAACAGGAAACTATGGCTACACCTTC	CASSSQPRTGNYGYTF
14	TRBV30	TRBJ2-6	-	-	TGTGCCTGGAGGGGGACAACGGGGGCCAACGTCCTGACTTTC	CAWRGTTGANVLTF
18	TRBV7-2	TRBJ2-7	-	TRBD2	TGTGCCAGCAGCTTAAATCCCCGTGTGCGGGGGGCGACCTACGAGCAGTACTTC	CASSLNPRVRGATYEQYF
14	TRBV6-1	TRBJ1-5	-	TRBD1	TGTGCCAGCAGGGACAGGTCTAGCAATCAGCCCCAGCATTTT	CASRDRSSNQPQHF
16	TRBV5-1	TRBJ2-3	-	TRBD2	TGCGCCAGCAGCTTGGCCGGGGGGGCTTACACAGATACGCAGTATTTT	CASSLAGGAYTDTQYF
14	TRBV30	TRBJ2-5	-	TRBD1	TGTGCCTGGAGCATAGGGGGCGAGGGCGAGACCCAGTACTTC	CAWSIGGEGETQYF
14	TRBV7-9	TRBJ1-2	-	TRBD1	TGTGCCAGCAGCCGAGGGACAGGCGGCTATGGCTACACCTTC	CASSRGTGGYGYTF
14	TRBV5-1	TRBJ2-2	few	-	TGCGCCAGCAGCCAAGGGAGTTTCACCGGGGAGCTGTTTTTT	CASSQGSFTGELFF
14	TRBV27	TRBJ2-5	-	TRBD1	TGTGCCAGCAGTCTAGGACAGGGTGGAGAGACCCAGTACTTC	CASSLGQGGETQYF
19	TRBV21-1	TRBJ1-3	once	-	TGTGCCAGCAGCGGAGACAGGACAGGGGGCATTGAATCTGGAAACACCATATATTTT	CASSGDRTGGIESGNTIYF
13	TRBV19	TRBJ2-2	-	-	TGTGCCAGTAGTATTCAGAACACCGGGGAGCTGTTTTTT	CASSIQNTGELFF
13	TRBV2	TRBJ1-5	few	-	TGTGCCAGCGGGGAGGGAAGGGGTCAGCCCCAGCATTTT	CASGEGRGQPQHF
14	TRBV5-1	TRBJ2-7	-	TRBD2	TGCGCCAGCAGCTTAGCGGGGGCCCCCTACGAGCAGTACTTC	CASSLAGAPYEQYF
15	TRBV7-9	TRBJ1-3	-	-	TGTGCCAGCAGCTTACTACCCTTCTCTGGAAACACCATATATTTT	CASSLLPFSGNTIYF
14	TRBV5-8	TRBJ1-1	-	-	TGTGCCAGCAGCTTGGGAACAGGGAATGATGAAGCTTTCTTT	CASSLGTGNDEAFF
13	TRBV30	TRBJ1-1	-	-	TGTGCCTGGATCCCGAATTGGGGGGCTGAAGCTTTCTTT	CAWIPNWGAEAFF
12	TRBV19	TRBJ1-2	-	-	TGTGCCAGTTGGGGCGCAGTAGATGGCTACACCTTC	CASWGAVDGYTF
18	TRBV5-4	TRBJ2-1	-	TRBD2	TGTGCCAGCAGCCCGGAAACGGGGACTAGCGGGAGGAGCGGTGAGCAGTTCTTC	CASSPETGTSGRSGEQFF
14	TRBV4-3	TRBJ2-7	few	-	TGCGCCAGCAGCCAAGATACGGGAGTTGGTGAGCAGTACTTC	CASSQDTGVGEQYF
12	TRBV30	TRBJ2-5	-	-	TGTGCCTGGAGTACGGGGCAAGAGACCCAGTACTTC	CAWSTGQETQYF
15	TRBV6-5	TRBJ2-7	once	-	TGTGCCAGCAGTAAGCTAGGAGGGGGCACCTACGAGCAGTACTTC	CASSKLGGGTYEQYF
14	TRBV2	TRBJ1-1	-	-	TGTGCCAGCAGTGATATAACAGGGAACACTGAAGCTTTCTTT	CASSDITGNTEAFF
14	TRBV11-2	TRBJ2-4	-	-	TGTGCCAGCAGCTTCGGGAGACGGGGAAACATTCAGTACTTC	CASSFGRRGNIQYF
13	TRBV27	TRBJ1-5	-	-	TGTGCCAGCAGCTCGGACAAGTACCAGCCCCAGCATTTT	CASSSDKYQPQHF
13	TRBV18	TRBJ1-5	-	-	TGTGCCAGCTCACCATTTGCGGATCAGCCCCAGCATTTT	CASSPFADQPQHF
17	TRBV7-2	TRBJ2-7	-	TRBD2	TGTGCCAGCAGCTTAAAAGCGACTAGCGGGAGCACCTACGAGCAGTACTTC	CASSLKATSGSTYEQYF
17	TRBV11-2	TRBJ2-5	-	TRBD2	TGTGCCAGCAGCTTAGATCAAGGGGCGGGAGGGAGAGAGACCCAGTACTTC	CASSLDQGAGGRETQYF
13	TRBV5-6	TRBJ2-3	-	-	TGTGCCAGCAGCGCATCTAACACAGATACGCAGTATTTT	CASSASNTDTQYF
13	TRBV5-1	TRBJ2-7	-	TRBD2	TGCGCCAGCAGCATAGCGGGGGGGCGGGAGCAGTACTTC	CASSIAGGREQYF
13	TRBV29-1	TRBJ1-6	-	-	TGCAGCGTTCGGGGTTCGGGAGATTCACCCCTCCACTTT	CSVRGSGDSPLHF
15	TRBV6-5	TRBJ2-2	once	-	TGTGCCAGCAGTAAAACAGGACGGGTTACCGGGGAGCTGTTTTTT	CASSKTGRVTGELFF
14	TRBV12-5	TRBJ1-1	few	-	TGTGCTAGTGGCCCAGACAGGTGGAACACTGAAGCTTTCTTT	CASGPDRWNTEAFF
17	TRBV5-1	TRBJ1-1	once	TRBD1	TGCGCCAGCAGCTTGGATTTTACGAGGGGGCAAAACACTGAAGCTTTCTTT	CASSLDFTRGQNTEAFF
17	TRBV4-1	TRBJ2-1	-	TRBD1	TGCGCCAGCAGCCCCAAGCCGGGACAGGGAGTCTTCAGTGAGCAGTTCTTC	CASSPKPGQGVFSEQFF
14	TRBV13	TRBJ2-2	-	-	TGTGCCAGCAGCTTACGGGGGGCAGGCGGGGAGCTGTTTTTT	CASSLRGAGGELFF
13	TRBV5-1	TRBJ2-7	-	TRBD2	TGCGCCAGTACGGGACTAGCGGGAGGCGAGCAGTACTTC	CASTGLAGGEQYF
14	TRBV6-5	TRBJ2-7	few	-	TGTGCCAGCAGTTATAAGACAGGCCCCTACGAGCAGTACTTC	CASSYKTGPYEQYF
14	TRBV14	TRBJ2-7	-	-	TGTGCCAGCAGCCAAAGGGGCCTACCCTACGAGCAGTACTTC	CASSQRGLPYEQYF
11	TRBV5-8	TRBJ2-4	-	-	TGTGCCAGCGGGCTCATAAACATTCAGTACTTC	CASGLINIQYF
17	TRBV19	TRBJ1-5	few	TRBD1	TGTGCCAGTAGTATGGACAGGGGGTTTTGGAGCAATCAGCCCCAGCATTTT	CASSMDRGFWSNQPQHF
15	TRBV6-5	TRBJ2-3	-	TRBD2	TGTGCCAGCAGTACTACTAGCGTAAGCACAGATACGCAGTATTTT	CASSTTSVSTDTQYF
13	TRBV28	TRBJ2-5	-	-	TGTGCCAGCAGTGCGGGCAGGCAAGAGACCCAGTACTTC	CASSAGRQETQYF
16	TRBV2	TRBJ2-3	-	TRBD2	TGTGCCAGCCTGGGCGGGAGCGCTCGCGGCACAGATACGCAGTATTTT	CASLGGSARGTDTQYF
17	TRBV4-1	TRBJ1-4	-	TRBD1	TGCGCCAGCAGCCAAGGGCGCGGGACAGGATATGGTGAAAAACTGTTTTTT	CASSQGRGTGYGEKLFF
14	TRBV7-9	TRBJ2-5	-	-	TGTGCCAGCAGCCACGGGACTCTCCAAGAGACCCAGTACTTC	CASSHGTLQETQYF
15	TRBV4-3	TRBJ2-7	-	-	TGCGCCAGCAGCCAAGACCCCCGGAGGGCCTACGAGCAGTACTTC	CASSQDPRRAYEQYF
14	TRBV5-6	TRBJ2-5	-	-	TGTGCCAGCAGCTTGGGACAGGCCCAAGAGACCCAGTACTTC	CASSLGQAQETQYF
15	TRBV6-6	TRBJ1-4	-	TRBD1	TGTGCCAGCAGTTACCCGACAGGGCGCGGTGAAAAACTGTTTTTT	CASSYPTGRGEKLFF